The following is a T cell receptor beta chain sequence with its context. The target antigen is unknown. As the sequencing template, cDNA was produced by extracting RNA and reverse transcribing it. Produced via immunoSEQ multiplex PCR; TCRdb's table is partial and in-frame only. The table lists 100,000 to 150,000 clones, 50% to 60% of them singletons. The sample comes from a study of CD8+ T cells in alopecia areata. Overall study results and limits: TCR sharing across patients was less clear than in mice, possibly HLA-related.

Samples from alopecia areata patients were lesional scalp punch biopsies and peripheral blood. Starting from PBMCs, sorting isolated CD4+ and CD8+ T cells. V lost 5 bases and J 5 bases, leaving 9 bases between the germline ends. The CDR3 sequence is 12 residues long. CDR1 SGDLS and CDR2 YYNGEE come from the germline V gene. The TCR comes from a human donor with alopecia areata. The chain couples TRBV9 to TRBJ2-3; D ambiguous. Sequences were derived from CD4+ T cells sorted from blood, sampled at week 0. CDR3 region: CASRAAEDTQYF. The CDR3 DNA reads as TGTGCCAGCAGGGCTGCCGAAGATACGCAGTATTTT.